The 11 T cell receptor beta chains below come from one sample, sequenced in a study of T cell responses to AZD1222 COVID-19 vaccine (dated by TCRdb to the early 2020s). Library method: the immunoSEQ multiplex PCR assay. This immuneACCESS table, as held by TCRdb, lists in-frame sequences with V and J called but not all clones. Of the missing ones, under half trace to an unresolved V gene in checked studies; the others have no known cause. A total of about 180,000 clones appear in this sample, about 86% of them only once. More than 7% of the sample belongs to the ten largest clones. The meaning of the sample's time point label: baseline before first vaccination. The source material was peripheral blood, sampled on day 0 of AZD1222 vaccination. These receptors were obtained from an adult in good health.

The CDR3 DNA reads as TGTGCCAGCAGCTTGACGTCCATTCACGGGCAGTACTTC. Its translation is CASSLTSIHGQYF. The chain employs TRBV5-6 and TRBJ2-7; no definite D call. Germline loops: CDR1 SGHDT, CDR2 YYEEEE. The V end was cut by 1 base, the J end by 9 bases, with 14 bases between. CDR3 length: 13 residues.

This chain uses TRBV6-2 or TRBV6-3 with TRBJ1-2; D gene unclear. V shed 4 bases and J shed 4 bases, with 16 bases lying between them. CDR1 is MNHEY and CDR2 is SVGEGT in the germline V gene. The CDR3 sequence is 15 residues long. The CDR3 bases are TGTGCCAGCAGTTTTGAAGGGTGGGTCCTCTATGGCTACACCTTC. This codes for CASSFEGWVLYGYTF.

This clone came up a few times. The CDR3: CASSDAAEGYYGYTF. As DNA, the CDR3 is TGTGCCAGCAGTGACGCCGCCGAGGGCTACTATGGCTACACCTTC. The gene calls are TRBV6-4 and TRBJ1-2; the D is unclear. The CDR3 has 15 residues. Germline CDR1 and CDR2: MRHNA and SNTAGT. V dropped 2 bases and J dropped 3 bases, with 13 bases sitting between them.

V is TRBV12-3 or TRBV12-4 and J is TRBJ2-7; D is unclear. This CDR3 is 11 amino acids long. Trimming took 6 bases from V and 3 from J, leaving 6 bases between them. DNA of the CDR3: TGTGCCAGCAGCCCCCGCTACGAGCAGTACTTC. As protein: CASSPRYEQYF.

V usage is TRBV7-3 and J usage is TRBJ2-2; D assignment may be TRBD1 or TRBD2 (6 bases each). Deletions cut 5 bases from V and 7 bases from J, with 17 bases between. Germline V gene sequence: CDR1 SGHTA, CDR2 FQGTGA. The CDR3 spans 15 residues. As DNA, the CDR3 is TGTGCCAGCAGCGCCTCGGGGGCGGAAGGCGGGGAGCTGTTTTTT. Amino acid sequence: CASSASGAEGGELFF. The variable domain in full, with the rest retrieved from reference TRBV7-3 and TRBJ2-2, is GAGVSQTPSNKVTEKGKYVELRCDPISGHTALYWYRQSLGQGPEFLIYFQGTGAADDSGLPNDRFFAVRPEGSVSTLKIQRTERGDSAVYLCASSASGAEGGELFFGEGSRLTVL.

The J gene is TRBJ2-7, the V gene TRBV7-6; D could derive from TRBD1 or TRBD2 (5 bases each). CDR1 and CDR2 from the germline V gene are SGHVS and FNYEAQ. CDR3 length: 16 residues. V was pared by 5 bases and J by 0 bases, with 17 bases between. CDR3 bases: TGTGCCAGCAGCCCGACGTTGGTCGGGACCTCCTACGAGCAGTACTTC. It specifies CASSPTLVGTSYEQYF.

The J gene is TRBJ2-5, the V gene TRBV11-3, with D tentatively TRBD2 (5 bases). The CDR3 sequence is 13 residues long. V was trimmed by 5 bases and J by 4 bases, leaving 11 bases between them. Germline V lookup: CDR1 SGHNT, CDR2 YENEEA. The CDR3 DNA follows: TGTGCCAGCAGCGCCACTGGAGGAGAGACCCAGTACTTC. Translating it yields CASSATGGETQYF.

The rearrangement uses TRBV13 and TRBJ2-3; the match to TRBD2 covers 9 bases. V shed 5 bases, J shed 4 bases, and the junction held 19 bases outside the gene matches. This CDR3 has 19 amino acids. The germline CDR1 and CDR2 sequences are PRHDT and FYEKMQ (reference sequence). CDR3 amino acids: CASSPGTSLGEVHADTQYF. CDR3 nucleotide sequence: TGTGCCAGCAGCCCTGGGACTAGCCTAGGGGAGGTTCACGCAGATACGCAGTATTTT.

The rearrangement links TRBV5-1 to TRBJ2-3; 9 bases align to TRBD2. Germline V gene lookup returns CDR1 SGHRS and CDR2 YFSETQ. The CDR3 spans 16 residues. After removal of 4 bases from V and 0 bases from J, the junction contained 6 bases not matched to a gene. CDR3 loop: CASSGTSSISTDTQYF. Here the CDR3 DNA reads TGCGCCAGCAGCGGGACTAGCTCAATAAGCACAGATACGCAGTATTTT.

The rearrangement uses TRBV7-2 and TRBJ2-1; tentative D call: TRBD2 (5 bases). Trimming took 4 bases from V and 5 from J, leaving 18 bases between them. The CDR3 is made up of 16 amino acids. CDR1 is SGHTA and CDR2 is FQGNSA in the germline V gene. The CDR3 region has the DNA TGTGCCAGCAGCTCGGCCCTTAGGACTGGGGACAATGAGCAGTTCTTC. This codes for CASSSALRTGDNEQFF.

DNA for the CDR3: TGTGCCAGCAGCGTGGCCGGCTCCTACAATGAGCAGTTCTTC. It is translated as CASSVAGSYNEQFF. This sequence joins TRBV9 and TRBJ2-1; D not certain. Trimming took 2 bases from V and 0 from J, leaving 6 bases between them. Germline assignment: CDR1 SGDLS and CDR2 YYNGEE. The CDR3 loop spans 14 amino acids.